This T cell receptor beta chain comes out of a study of T cell responses to AZD1222 COVID-19 vaccine. The repertoire was sequenced with immunoSEQ multiplex PCR; TCRdb's copy has only in-frame clones and lacks some. Of 150,000 to 200,000 clones listed, over 70% are singletons. CDR1 is ENHRY, CDR2 SYGVKD, per germline. V was shortened by 0 bases and J by 7 bases, with 10 bases between the two germline ends. The CDR3 length is 14 residues. The J gene is TRBJ2-1, the V gene TRBV10-3; no clear D gene. This TCR was sampled from an adult in good health. Source: peripheral blood, taken on day 0 of MenACWY control vaccination. CDR3 DNA sequence: TGTGCCATCAGTGAGTCGTCACCTGTAAATGAGCAGTTCTTC. It codes for CAISESSPVNEQFF.